These 29 T cell receptor beta chains originate from one sample sequenced in a study of tumor and adjacent non-tumor tissue in lung cancer. This sample's RNA came from whole unsorted tissue. Distant lung tissue was collected more than 3 cm away from the tumor edge. The library came from three nested PCR rounds adapted from ARM-PCR protocols. MiXCR, run by TCRdb on the multiplex PCR reads, gives a single entry per CDR3 protein. The data show 48,000 or so distinct CDR3 sequences, around 59% seen once. The sequenced sample consisted of distant non-tumor lung tissue. The receptors derive from a woman in her 70s with non-small cell lung cancer.

To note about this clonotype: This likely comes from a read error, as the CDR3 has no conserved phenylalanine or tryptophan at its end. The V and J genes are TRBV11-2 and TRBJ2-7; a weak D match, TRBD2 (5 bases). The V gene's germline CDR1 is SGHAT and CDR2 FQNNGV. V lost 3 bases and J 5 bases, leaving 14 bases between the germline ends. The CDR3 sequence is 14 residues long. CDR3 nucleotide sequence: TGTGCCAGCAGCTTTTCTAGCAAGTTCGACGAGCAGTACTTA. As protein: CASSFSSKFDEQYL.

To note about this clonotype: The CDR3 does not close with the conserved phenylalanine or tryptophan, likely indicating a read error. The V gene is TRBV29-1, the J gene TRBJ2-5; D call uncertain. V lost 2 bases, J lost 2 bases, and 9 bases lay in between. The germline V gene encodes CDR1 SQVTM and CDR2 ANQGSEA. The CDR3 is 13 residues long. CDR3 coding DNA: TGCAGCGTTGAAATTTCTTCACAAGAGACCCAGTACTTG. Translating it yields CSVEISSQETQYL.

Comments on this clonotype: One end of the junction varies from germline; a read error may be responsible. The chain links TRBV4-1 to TRBJ1-1; a possible D gene is TRBD1 (6 bases). The CDR3 has 15 residues. Germline V gene data show CDR1 as MGHRA and CDR2 as YSYEKL. CDR3: CASSQNGGRLTGAFF. The CDR3 DNA is TGCGCCAGCAGCCAAAACGGGGGGCGGTTGACTGGAGCTTTCTTT.

This clonotype was recorded a few times. The genes are TRBV29-1 and TRBJ2-1, with TRBD2 identical over 12 bases. The CDR3 covers 14 residues. Germline CDR1 reads SQVTM; CDR2 reads ANQGSEA. DNA for the CDR3: TGCAGTGTAGCCGGGACTAGCGGGTACGGTGAGCAGTTCTTC. Amino acid sequence: CSVAGTSGYGEQFF.

The chain carries TRBV13 and TRBJ2-2, with TRBD2 matching over 8 bases. The CDR3 sequence is 18 residues long. CDR1 PRHDT and CDR2 FYEKMQ come from the germline V gene (reference sequence). Trimming at V came to 5 bases and at J to 8 bases, leaving 19 bases not matched to a gene. The CDR3 loop is CASSAGLVEMWNPGELFF. DNA of the CDR3: TGTGCCAGCAGCGCGGGACTAGTGGAAATGTGGAATCCAGGGGAGCTGTTTTTT.

Of note for this clonotype: With a much larger clone just one base away, this may be a read error. The rearrangement joins TRBV28 to TRBJ2-3; D is possibly TRBD2 (6 bases). The length of the CDR3 is 16 residues. The germline CDR1 and CDR2 sequences are MDHEN and SYDVKM. The CDR3 coding sequence is TGTGCCAGCACCCCACTGGGCGGGGCCGCCCGAGATATGCAGTATTTT. This translates into CASTPLGGAARDMQYF.

The V and J genes are TRBV10-2 and TRBJ2-7, with D perhaps matching TRBD2 (6 bases). This CDR3 is built from 13 residues. Germline-derived CDR1 and CDR2 are WSHSY and SAAADI. CDR3 protein: CVTISGSSYEQYF. CDR3 DNA sequence: TGCGTCACTATTAGCGGAAGCTCCTACGAGCAGTACTTC.

A word on this clonotype: At one end the junction does not follow the germline gene, possibly because of a read error. V usage is TRBV12-3 or TRBV12-4 and J usage is TRBJ1-1; the match to TRBD1 covers 8 bases. The CDR3 covers 15 residues. The CDR3 coding sequence is TGTGCCAGCAGTCACCGACAGGGGTCAAACACTGCAGCTTTCTTT. This codes for CASSHRQGSNTAAFF.

This clonotype has only one observation. A junction boundary mismatches the germline segment, possibly from a read error. This sequence joins TRBV6-2 or TRBV6-3 and TRBJ2-1; 8 positions agree with TRBD1. Germline CDR1 and CDR2: MNHEY and SVGEGT. The CDR3 contains 15 residues. This CDR3 is CASNRNQGAWNERFF. The CDR3, as DNA: TGTGCCAGCAATCGGAACCAGGGGGCGTGGAATGAGCGGTTCTTC.

This clonotype was seen just once. A read error may account for a junction end that differs from germline. The rearrangement uses TRBV24-1 and TRBJ2-2; D possibly corresponds to TRBD2 (6 bases). The CDR3 is 12 residues long. Germline assignment: CDR1 KGHDR and CDR2 SFDVKD. The CDR3 loop reads CATSARDGGLFF. The CDR3 DNA reads TGTGCCACCAGTGCACGGGACGGGGGGCTGTTTTTT.

This clonotype was seen at least ten times. This chain connects TRBV30 to TRBJ2-4; D gene uncertain. V lost 2 bases and J lost 8, with 10 bases in between. Germline assignment: CDR1 GTSNPN and CDR2 SVGIG (reference sequence). The CDR3 spans 12 residues. This CDR3 reads CAWSPKIDIQYF. The CDR3 nucleotides are TGTGCCTGGAGTCCGAAAATAGACATTCAGTACTTC.

The chain employs TRBV7-9 and TRBJ1-5, with 7 bases matching TRBD1. CDR1 and CDR2 from the germline V gene are SEHNR and FQNEAQ (reference sequence). This CDR3 region has 15 residues. The V and J ends lost 6 bases and 11 bases, in that order; junction bases with no gene match: 16. In DNA, the CDR3 is TGTGCCAGCAGTTTATATACAGGGGCAGGATCAGCCCAGCATTTT. Protein sequence: CASSLYTGAGSAQHF. The full variable domain, its missing parts supplied by reference TRBV7-9 and TRBJ1-5, is DTGVSQNPRHKITKRGQNVTFRCDPISEHNRLYWYRQTLGQGPEFLTYFQNEAQLEKSRLLSDRFSAERPKGSFSTLEIQRTEQGDSAMYLCASSLYTGAGSAQHFGDGTRLSIL.

Regarding this clonotype: A much more abundant neighbour one base away suggests this may be a read error. The chain couples TRBV20-1 to TRBJ1-5; 8 bases are shared with TRBD1. The germline V gene encodes CDR1 DFQATT and CDR2 SNEGSKA (reference sequence). This CDR3 is built from 15 residues. CDR3 in amino acids: CSVRDDRGFNQPQHF. Written as DNA, the CDR3 is TGCAGTGTTAGAGATGACAGGGGTTTCAATCAGCCCCAGCATTTT.

As concerns this clonotype: Just one base apart from a much larger clone, this may be a read error. The V and J genes are TRBV28 and TRBJ1-2; D is ambiguous. Looked up from germline, CDR1 is MDHEN and CDR2 is SYDVKM. The V gene lost 5 bases and the J gene lost 5 bases, with 12 bases spanning the gap. The CDR3 totals 13 residues. DNA of the CDR3: TGTGCCAGCAGTGAAGGTATCAGGTATGGCTACACCTTC. It codes for CASSEGIRYGYTF.

Of note for this clonotype: Given a much more abundant clone one base away, this may be a read error. The chain is built from TRBV6-6 and TRBJ1-4; tentatively, D is TRBD1 (5 bases). The CDR3 runs 14 residues. Trimming removed 7 bases from V and 16 bases from J, with 25 bases in between. Germline-derived CDR1 and CDR2 are MNHNY and SVGAGI (reference sequence). CDR3 in DNA: TGTGCCAGCATGTCAGGGTATTTCGCCCCCCTGCAGTTTTTT. Protein product: CASMSGYFAPLQFF.

This clonotype has ten or more counts. The chain joins TRBV5-4 to TRBJ1-2; 9 bases are a match to TRBD1. Looked up from germline, CDR1 is SGHNT and CDR2 is YYREEE (reference sequence). The V segment lost 2 bases and the J segment 5 bases; nucleotides outside the gene matches: 7. The CDR3 has 15 amino acids. The CDR3 sequence: CASSFVRQGEYGYTF. The CDR3 nucleotides read TGTGCCAGCAGCTTCGTTCGACAGGGGGAATATGGCTACACCTTC.

This clonotype was seen ten or more times. CDR3 coding DNA: TGTGCCAGCAGCCCTCGAGGGACTGGGGCCAACGTCCTGACTTTC. Amino acids: CASSPRGTGANVLTF. The V and J genes are TRBV7-3 and TRBJ2-6; a weak D match, TRBD2 (5 bases). From germline, CDR1 is SGHTA and CDR2 FQGTGA. V was cut by 5 bases and J by 2 bases, with 10 bases left in between. The CDR3 spans 15 residues.

This chain links TRBV7-9 with TRBJ1-3; D may be TRBD1 (5 bases). The CDR3 spans 15 residues. Germline CDR1 and CDR2: SEHNR and FQNEAQ (reference sequence). The germline V and J ends were trimmed by 5 bases and 4 bases, with 15 bases remaining between them. The CDR3 bases are TGTGCCAGCAGCCTAACAGGCGATCGGGGAAACACCATATATTTT. Protein: CASSLTGDRGNTIYF.

The chain links TRBV5-5 to TRBJ1-2, with D perhaps TRBD1 (6 bases). The germline gives CDR1 SGHKS, CDR2 YYEKEE (reference sequence). Trimming cost V 5 bases and J 8 bases, with 22 bases left between them. CDR3 length: 15 amino acids. CDR3 nucleotides: TGTGCCAGCAGATTGTTGCTGCAGGGCCAGGGGGGCTACACCTTC. Protein product: CASRLLLQGQGGYTF.

To note about this clonotype: An end of the junction differs from the germline gene, which may be a read error. The chain recombines TRBV20-1 with TRBJ2-3, with D perhaps given as TRBD1 or TRBD2 (5 bases each). Per germline, CDR1 DFQATT and CDR2 SNEGSKA (reference sequence). The CDR3 length is 14 residues. CDR3 DNA sequence: TGCGGTGCTAGAGAGGGGCAGAGTACAGATACGCAGTATTTT. This codes for CGAREGQSTDTQYF.

Turning to this clonotype: A single base separates this from a much larger clone, so it may be a read error. The gene calls are TRBV6-4 and TRBJ2-1; no clear D. The germline gives CDR1 MRHNA, CDR2 SNTAGT. The CDR3 contains 15 residues. The CDR3 sequence: CVSSDPALGIDEQFF. CDR3 DNA: TGTGTCAGCAGTGACCCCGCCTTGGGGATTGATGAGCAGTTCTTC.

In regard to this clonotype: A much larger clone sits a single nucleotide away, making a read error possible. The CDR3 is CASCQAGENTEAFF. As DNA, the CDR3 is TGTGCCAGCTGCCAAGCCGGGGAGAACACTGAAGCTTTCTTT. The gene calls are TRBV14 and TRBJ1-1; D gene unclear. This CDR3 is built from 14 residues. In germline, CDR1 is SGHDN, CDR2 FVKESK.

Turning to this clonotype: It is likely a read error, because the conserved phenylalanine at the end of the CDR3 is missing. The chain carries TRBV6-1 and TRBJ2-1, with TRBD1 identical over 7 bases. Germline lookup yields CDR1 MNHNS and CDR2 SASEGT. There are 14 residues in the CDR3. The CDR3 loop is CASSPGTDNNKQFL. CDR3 in DNA: TGTGCCAGCAGTCCCGGGACAGATAACAATAAGCAGTTCCTC.

This clonotype was seen only a few times. The chain employs TRBV7-8 and TRBJ2-7; TRBD1 is a possible D gene (5 bases). V lost 4 bases and J lost 0, with 25 bases in between. Germline-derived CDR1 and CDR2 are SGHVS and FQNEAQ. This CDR3 has 19 amino acids. This CDR3 reads CASSSTRVGLLRSSYEQYF. The CDR3 region has the DNA TGTGCCAGCAGCTCAACAAGGGTGGGGCTCCTACGCTCCTCCTACGAGCAGTACTTC.

Ten or more counts support this clonotype. The chain employs TRBV11-2 and TRBJ2-1; 10 nucleotides line up with TRBD2. This CDR3 has 16 amino acids. With V trimmed by 5 bases and J by 0 bases, 4 bases remained unmatched. CDR1 is SGHAT and CDR2 is FQNNGV in the germline V gene. The CDR3 sequence is CASSRTSGNSYNEQFF. The CDR3 nucleotides read TGTGCCAGCAGCCGGACTAGCGGCAACTCCTACAATGAGCAGTTCTTC.

V and J are TRBV30 and TRBJ2-7; D not resolved. Per germline, CDR1 GTSNPN and CDR2 SVGIG (reference sequence). CDR3 length: 11 residues. CDR3 coding DNA: TGTGCTCTGGAGTTGGCCTACGAGCAGTACTTC. Translated, it gives CALELAYEQYF.

This clonotype showed up many times. This chain joins TRBV6-1 and TRBJ1-6; the match to TRBD1 covers 8 bases. This CDR3 has 17 amino acids. CDR1 is MNHNS and CDR2 is SASEGT in the germline V gene. Trimming removed 7 bases from V and 7 bases from J; junction bases left unmatched: 15. CDR3 loop: CASMLHWQGAGNSPLHF. The CDR3 nucleotides are TGTGCCAGCATGCTACATTGGCAGGGGGCTGGGAATTCACCCCTCCACTTT.

With regard to this clonotype: A much larger clone lies one base from this, so it may be a read error. The chain has TRBV28 and TRBJ1-1; D may be TRBD1 (5 bases). The germline gives CDR1 MDHEN, CDR2 SYDVKM. CDR3 size: 14 residues. CDR3 bases: TGTGCCACCAGTTTATCGGGGGGTCGATTTGAAGCTTTCTTT. Its protein is CATSLSGGRFEAFF.

Comment on this clonotype: Since a much larger clone is just one base distant, this may be a read error. The chain employs TRBV5-1 and TRBJ2-6; no firm D call. CDR3 size: 15 residues. The germline V gene encodes CDR1 SGHRS and CDR2 YFSETQ. V lost 2 bases, J lost 0 bases, and 6 bases lay in between. The CDR3 DNA follows: TGCGCCAGCAGCTTCCACAGCTCTGGGGCCAACGTCCTGACTTTC. Its protein is CASSFHSSGANVLTF.